This entry is about one T cell receptor (beta chain). The antigen is undetermined. Germline CDR1 reads MNHNS; CDR2 reads SASEGT. V shed 3 bases, J shed 8 bases, and the junction held 12 bases outside the gene matches. This CDR3 contains 15 residues. Patients had early-stage hepatocellular carcinoma, untreated before resection. Sampled areas showed no macroscopic evidence of necrosis or hemorrhage. This specimen belongs to a study of intratumoral heterogeneity in liver cancer. Study overall: Most patients were male, with a median age of about 62 years.

The table came from immunoSEQ multiplex PCR; TCRdb's copy has only in-frame clones and leaves some out. The sample shows tens of thousands of clones, approximately 73% of them seen only once. General study results and limits: Tumor-infiltrating lymphocyte representation was acknowledged to be under-sampled.

The specimen was tumor-adjacent normal tissue, collected before any cancer treatment. The clonotype comes from a woman in her 70s with hepatocellular carcinoma. V gene TRBV6-1 combines with J gene TRBJ1-2, with TRBD1 matching 7 bases. CDR3 sequence: CASSEKGTALKGYTF. The CDR3 nucleotides are TGTGCCAGCAGTGAGAAGGGGACAGCGCTTAAAGGCTACACCTTC.